The rows below give T cell receptor beta chains drawn from one sample of a study of tumor-infiltrating lymphocytes in primary liver carcinoma. MiXCR, applied by TCRdb to the multiplex PCR reads, yields one record per CDR3 protein. Seen here are 150,000 to 200,000 distinct CDR3 sequences, about 60% observed once, and the top ten hold around three quarters. Sequenced material: peripheral blood. These TCRs come from a man between 35 and 55 years old with primary liver carcinoma and hepatitis B virus infection. Both conserved end residues are part of each CDR3. D genes are given only for firm matches. The size field is filled for only some rows; it gives once, few, many or a size class.

D: TRBD2
length: 14
size: .
V: TRBV11-2
J: TRBJ2-1
CDR3: CASGFGGSYNEQFF
DNA: TGTGCCAGCGGCTTCGGCGGGAGCTACAATGAGCAGTTCTTC

D: .
length: 8
size: .
V: TRBV11-3
J: TRBJ1-4
CDR3: CASSSTVF
DNA: TGTGCCAGCAGTTCCACCGTTTTT

D: .
length: 15
size: .
V: TRBV6-2/TRBV6-3
J: TRBJ2-7
CDR3: CASSYSDESSCEQYF
DNA: TGTGCCAGCAGTTACTCGGACGAGAGCTCCTGCGAGCAGTACTTC

D: .
length: 14
size: .
V: TRBV11-2
J: TRBJ2-7
CDR3: CASSSRQREYEQYF
DNA: TGTGCCAGCAGTTCGAGACAGAGGGAGTACGAGCAGTACTTC

D: TRBD2
length: 15
size: few
V: TRBV7-9
J: TRBJ2-5
CDR3: CASSFGTSGKETQYF
DNA: TGTGCCAGCAGCTTCGGGACTAGCGGGAAGGAGACCCAGTACTTC

D: .
length: 15
size: .
V: TRBV6-6
J: TRBJ2-3
CDR3: CASSPDRPSTNTQYF
DNA: TGTGCCAGCAGCCCGGACCGGCCCAGCACAAATACGCAGTATTTT

D: .
length: 13
size: .
V: TRBV6-7
J: TRBJ2-1
CDR3: CASIDGRGNEQFF
DNA: TGTGCCAGCATCGACGGGAGAGGAAATGAGCAGTTCTTC

D: .
length: 16
size: .
V: TRBV7-2
J: TRBJ2-1
CDR3: CASSLMSASVYNEQFF
DNA: TGTGCCAGCAGCTTAATGTCGGCTAGCGTATACAATGAGCAGTTCTTC

D: TRBD2
length: 18
size: .
V: TRBV11-2
J: TRBJ2-5
CDR3: CASNSALGLAGSGETQYF
DNA: TGTGCCAGCAACTCAGCCCTCGGACTAGCGGGTTCGGGAGAGACCCAGTACTTC

D: .
length: 14
size: few
V: TRBV6-5
J: TRBJ2-7
CDR3: CASSHRQTLYEQYF
DNA: TGTGCCAGCAGTCATCGACAGACCCTCTACGAGCAGTACTTC

D: TRBD1
length: 15
size: many
V: TRBV6-5
J: TRBJ1-6
CDR3: CASSYTTGEDSPLHF
DNA: TGTGCCAGCAGTTACACCACAGGGGAGGATTCACCCCTCCACTTT

D: .
length: 11
size: .
V: TRBV11-2
J: TRBJ2-1
CDR3: CASKSDNEQFF
DNA: TGTGCCAGCAAGTCAGACAACGAGCAGTTCTTC

D: .
length: 13
size: .
V: TRBV6-5
J: TRBJ2-3
CDR3: CASRPLPVGTQYF
DNA: TGTGCCAGCAGGCCCCTTCCGGTCGGTACGCAGTATTTT

D: .
length: 17
size: .
V: TRBV12-3/TRBV12-4
J: TRBJ2-6
CDR3: CASSFGRGIPGANVLTF
DNA: TGTGCCAGCAGTTTTGGAAGGGGAATTCCGGGAGCCAACGTCCTGACTTTC

D: .
length: 13
size: .
V: TRBV14
J: TRBJ2-5
CDR3: CASSVQGQETQYF
DNA: TGTGCCAGCAGCGTACAGGGACAAGAGACCCAGTACTTC

D: TRBD1
length: 11
size: .
V: TRBV29-1
J: TRBJ1-1
CDR3: CSVDRGEGAFF
DNA: TGCAGCGTTGACAGGGGGGAAGGAGCTTTCTTT

D: .
length: 15
size: few
V: TRBV6-5
J: TRBJ2-1
CDR3: CASSLLGDGYNEQFF
DNA: TGTGCCAGCAGTCTCCTAGGGGACGGGTACAATGAGCAGTTCTTC

D: TRBD2
length: 15
size: many
V: TRBV6-2/TRBV6-3
J: TRBJ2-1
CDR3: CASSRTSGGPNEQFF
DNA: TGTGCCAGCAGTAGGACTAGCGGGGGTCCGAATGAGCAGTTCTTC

D: .
length: 13
size: .
V: TRBV11-2
J: TRBJ2-5
CDR3: CASRIQGGETQHF
DNA: TGTGCCAGCAGAATCCAAGGTGGCGAGACCCAGCACTTC

D: TRBD2
length: 15
size: .
V: TRBV10-3
J: TRBJ2-7
CDR3: CGISEAGGELNEQYF
DNA: TGTGGCATCAGTGAGGCGGGAGGGGAGTTAAACGAGCAGTACTTC

D: TRBD1
length: 13
size: .
V: TRBV29-1
J: TRBJ1-2
CDR3: CSVVPRGYYGYTF
DNA: TGCAGCGTTGTGCCCAGGGGGTACTATGGCTACACCTTC

D: .
length: 14
size: .
V: TRBV10-2
J: TRBJ1-1
CDR3: CASSEPGMNTEAFF
DNA: TGCGCCAGCAGTGAACCAGGGATGAACACTGAAGCTTTCTTT

D: TRBD2
length: 18
size: .
V: TRBV29-1
J: TRBJ2-2
CDR3: CSVEDRVGTSGNTGELFF
DNA: TGCAGCGTTGAAGATCGGGTGGGGACTAGCGGGAACACCGGGGAGCTGTTTTTT

D: .
length: 13
size: .
V: TRBV6-6
J: TRBJ2-7
CDR3: CASSSRTPWEQYF
DNA: TGTGCCAGCAGTTCTAGGACACCATGGGAGCAGTACTTC

D: .
length: 15
size: .
V: TRBV4-1
J: TRBJ2-3
CDR3: CASNQEKRETDTQYF
DNA: TGCGCCAGCAACCAAGAAAAACGGGAGACAGATACGCAGTATTTT